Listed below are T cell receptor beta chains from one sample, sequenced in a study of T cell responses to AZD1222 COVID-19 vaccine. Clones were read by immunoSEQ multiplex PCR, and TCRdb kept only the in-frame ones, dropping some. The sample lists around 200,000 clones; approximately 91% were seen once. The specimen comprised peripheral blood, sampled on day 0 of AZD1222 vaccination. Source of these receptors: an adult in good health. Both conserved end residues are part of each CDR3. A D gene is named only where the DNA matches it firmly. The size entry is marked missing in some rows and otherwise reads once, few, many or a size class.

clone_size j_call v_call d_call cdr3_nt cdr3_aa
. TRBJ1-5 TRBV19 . TGTGCCAGTAGTGTTAGACATGAAGATAGCAATCAGCCCCAGCATTTT CASSVRHEDSNQPQHF
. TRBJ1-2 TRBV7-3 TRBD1 TGTGCCAGCAGCCGAGGACAGGGGGCGTATGGCTACACCTTC CASSRGQGAYGYTF
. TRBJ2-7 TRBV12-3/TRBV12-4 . TGTGCCAGCAGTTTATATCGGGGGAAGGAGCAGTACTTC CASSLYRGKEQYF
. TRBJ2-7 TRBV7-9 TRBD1 TGTGCCAGCAGCTTTGAGGGGGCCTACTCCTACGAGCAGTACTTC CASSFEGAYSYEQYF
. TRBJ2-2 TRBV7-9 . TGTGCCAGCAGCCCAACCGGGCTAAACACCGGGGAGCTGTTTTTT CASSPTGLNTGELFF
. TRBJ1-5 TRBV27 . TGTGCCAGCAGTTTATCGGTGGGCTTCCAGCCCCAGCATTTT CASSLSVGFQPQHF
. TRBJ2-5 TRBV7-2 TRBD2 TGTGCCAGCAGCCACAACCTAGCGGGACCTCAAGAGACCCAGTACTTC CASSHNLAGPQETQYF
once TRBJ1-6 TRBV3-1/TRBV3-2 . TGTGCCAGCAGCCAAGGGTGGGAATATAATTCACCCCTCCACTTT CASSQGWEYNSPLHF
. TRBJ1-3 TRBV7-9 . TGTGCCAGCAGCTTGGGGGGCAGGGACTACAGCTCTGGAAACACCATATATTTT CASSLGGRDYSSGNTIYF
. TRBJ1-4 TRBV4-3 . TGCGCCAGCAGCCAAGAAACGACCGTTGCAACTAATGAAAAACTGTTTTTT CASSQETTVATNEKLFF
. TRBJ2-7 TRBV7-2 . TGTGCCAGCAGCCACCTGGCGGCGGGGTACGAGCAGTACTTC CASSHLAAGYEQYF
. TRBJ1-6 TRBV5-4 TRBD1 TGTGCCAGCAGCTTGGGACAGGGGCTCAATTCACCCCTCCACTTT CASSLGQGLNSPLHF
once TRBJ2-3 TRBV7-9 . TGTGCCAGCAGCCAAGGGGAGCAACCCTGGATTACAGATACGCAGTATTTT CASSQGEQPWITDTQYF
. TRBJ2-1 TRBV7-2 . TGTGCCAGCAGCTTAGAGGAGAACCATGAGCAGTTCTTC CASSLEENHEQFF
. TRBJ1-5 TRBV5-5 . TGTGCCAGCAGCTTCATCCAAGGGCCCCAGCATTTT CASSFIQGPQHF
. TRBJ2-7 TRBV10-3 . TGTGCCATCAGTGACCAGGGGGGCCGCTCCTACGAGCAGTACTTC CAISDQGGRSYEQYF
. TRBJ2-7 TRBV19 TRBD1 TGTGCCAGTAGTTTCCGGGACAGGGGGTTGATCTACGAGCAGTACTTC CASSFRDRGLIYEQYF
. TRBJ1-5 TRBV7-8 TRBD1 TGTGCCAGCAGCTTCCGGGACAGGGGAGACAATCAGCCCCAGCATTTT CASSFRDRGDNQPQHF
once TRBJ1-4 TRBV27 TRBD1 TGTGCCAGCAGTTTAGGTCGGACAGGGGATAAACTGTTTTTT CASSLGRTGDKLFF
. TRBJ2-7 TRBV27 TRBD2 TGTGCCAGCAGTACATCTAGCGGTTCTTACTCCTACGAGCAGTACTTC CASSTSSGSYSYEQYF
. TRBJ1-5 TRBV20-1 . TGCAGTGCTAGGTCGGGGGAGGCCCAGCATTTT CSARSGEAQHF
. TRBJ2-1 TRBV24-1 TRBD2 TGTGCCACCAGTGATTTGGGGACTACCTACAATGAGCAGTTCTTC CATSDLGTTYNEQFF
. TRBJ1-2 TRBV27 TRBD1 TGTGCCAGCAGTTTATCGGCAGGGGGCTCTGGCTACACCTTC CASSLSAGGSGYTF
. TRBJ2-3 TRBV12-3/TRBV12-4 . TGTGCCAGCAGCCGAAGAGGAGATACGCAGTATTTT CASSRRGDTQYF
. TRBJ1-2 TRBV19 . TGTGCCAGTAGTACCTCGGGTCGCCAGAGGCCGGATGGCTACACCTTC CASSTSGRQRPDGYTF
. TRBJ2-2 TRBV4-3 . TGCGCCAGCAGCCAAGAAATAGGGGACTACACCGGGGAGCTGTTTTTT CASSQEIGDYTGELFF
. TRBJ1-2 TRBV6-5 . TGTGCCAGCAGTTACTCGACACGAAACTATGGCTACACCTTC CASSYSTRNYGYTF
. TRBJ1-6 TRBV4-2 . TGTGCCAGCAGCCGTGAACCGGGTTCACCCCTCCACTTT CASSREPGSPLHF
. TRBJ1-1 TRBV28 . TGTGCCAGCAGCGGAATTAGAATGAACACTGAAGCTTTCTTT CASSGIRMNTEAFF
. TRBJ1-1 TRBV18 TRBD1 TGTGCCAGCTCACCGGACGACAGGGGTCGGACTGAAGCTTTCTTT CASSPDDRGRTEAFF
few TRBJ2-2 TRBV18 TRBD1 TGTGCCAGCTCACCACGGGGGACAGGGGGAAACACCGGGGAGCTGTTTTTT CASSPRGTGGNTGELFF
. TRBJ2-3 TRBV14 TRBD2 TGTGCCAGCAGCCACCGGACTAGCGGAGATACGCAGTATTTT CASSHRTSGDTQYF
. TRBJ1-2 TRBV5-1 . TGCGCCAGCAGCTCGAGCCGAGGGATTCGCTATGGCTACACCTTC CASSSSRGIRYGYTF
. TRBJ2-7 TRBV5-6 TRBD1 TGTGCCAGCAGCTTCGGCAGGGGGCGGTACGAGCAGTACTTC CASSFGRGRYEQYF
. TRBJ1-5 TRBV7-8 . TGTGCCAGCAGTTCACTCGGCCGGGAGGTCAGTCAGCCCCAGCATTTT CASSSLGREVSQPQHF
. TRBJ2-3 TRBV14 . TGTGCCAGCAGCCAAGATCGAGGGGGAACCACAGATACGCAGTATTTT CASSQDRGGTTDTQYF
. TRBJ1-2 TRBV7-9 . TGTGCCAGCAGCCCAAACAGAGTTTCTAGCGGCTACACCTTC CASSPNRVSSGYTF
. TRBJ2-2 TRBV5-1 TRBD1 TGCGCCAGCAGCATCTCAGGGGGCGTAGGCACCGGGGAGCTGTTTTTT CASSISGGVGTGELFF
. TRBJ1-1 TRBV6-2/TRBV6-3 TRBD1 TGTGCCAGCAGTTTGGCGGGGACAGGCTCGACTGAAGCTTTCTTT CASSLAGTGSTEAFF
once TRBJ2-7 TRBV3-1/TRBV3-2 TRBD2 TGTGCCAGCAGCCAAGATCTGGCGGGAGGGCCTGTATACGAGCAGTACTTC CASSQDLAGGPVYEQYF